This T cell receptor (beta chain) appears in the sequencing data of a study of T cells in Graves' hyperthyroidism and ophthalmopathy. Amplification targeted TCR beta CDR3 regions from RNA transcripts. The study used the HTBI primer set for a first-round RT-PCR of the TCR CDR3. TCRdb fed the multiplex PCR reads into MiXCR, producing one record per CDR3 protein. Here the sample spans around 720,000 distinct CDR3 sequences, 35% being singletons. The CDR3 is 16 residues long. Germline CDR1 SGHDN, CDR2 FVKESK. The V segment lost 1 base and the J segment 1 base; nucleotides outside the gene matches: 3. Sequencing was done on a sample of blood. The receptor was derived from a woman between 35 and 50 years old with Graves' hyperthyroidism. The chain carries TRBV14 and TRBJ2-5; 10 bases fit TRBD2. The chain's CDR3 is CASSQVASGSQETQYF. CDR3 nucleotides: TGTGCCAGCAGCCAAGTAGCTAGCGGGAGCCAAGAGACCCAGTACTTC.